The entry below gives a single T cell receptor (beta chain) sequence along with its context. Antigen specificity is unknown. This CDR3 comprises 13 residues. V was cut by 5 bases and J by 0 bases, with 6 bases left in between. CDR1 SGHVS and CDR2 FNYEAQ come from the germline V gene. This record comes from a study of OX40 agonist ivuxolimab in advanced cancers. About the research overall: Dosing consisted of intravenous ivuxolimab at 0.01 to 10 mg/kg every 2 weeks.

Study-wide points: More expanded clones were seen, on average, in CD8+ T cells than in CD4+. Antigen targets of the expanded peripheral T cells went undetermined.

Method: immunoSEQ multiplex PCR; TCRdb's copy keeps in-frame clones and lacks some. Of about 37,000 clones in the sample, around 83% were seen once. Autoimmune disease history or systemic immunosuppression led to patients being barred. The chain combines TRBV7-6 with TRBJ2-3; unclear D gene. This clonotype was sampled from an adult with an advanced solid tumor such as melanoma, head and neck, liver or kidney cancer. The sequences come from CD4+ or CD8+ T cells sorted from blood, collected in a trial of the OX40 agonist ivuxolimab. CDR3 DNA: TGTGCCAGCAGCCCTCCTAGCACAGATACGCAGTATTTT. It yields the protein CASSPPSTDTQYF.